This T cell receptor beta chain originates from a study of shared clonotypes between healthy human individuals. Across the study: The cohort comprised a couple of women and a few men. Their ages spanned 18 to 49 years. Study-wide findings and caveats: Richness estimates generally favored naive over memory subsets.

V lost 5 bases and J lost 7; bases outside the gene matches: 5. Per germline, CDR1 SGHKS and CDR2 YYEKEE (reference sequence). This CDR3 has 14 residues. For this clone: The antigen remains undetermined.

Profiling relied on immunoSEQ multiplex PCR, and the TCRdb table lists in-frame clones only, not all of them. The table records about 730,000 clones, 72% of them present only once. V and J are TRBV5-5 and TRBJ1-4, with TRBD1 identical over 10 bases. The TCR originated in a woman in her thirties in good health. Sequenced material: memory CD4+ T cells sorted from blood. The subset is: CD45RA-negative fraction. CDR3 sequence: CASRDGTGAEKLFF. The CDR3 DNA reads as TGTGCCAGCAGGGACGGGACAGGGGCTGAAAAACTGTTTTTT.